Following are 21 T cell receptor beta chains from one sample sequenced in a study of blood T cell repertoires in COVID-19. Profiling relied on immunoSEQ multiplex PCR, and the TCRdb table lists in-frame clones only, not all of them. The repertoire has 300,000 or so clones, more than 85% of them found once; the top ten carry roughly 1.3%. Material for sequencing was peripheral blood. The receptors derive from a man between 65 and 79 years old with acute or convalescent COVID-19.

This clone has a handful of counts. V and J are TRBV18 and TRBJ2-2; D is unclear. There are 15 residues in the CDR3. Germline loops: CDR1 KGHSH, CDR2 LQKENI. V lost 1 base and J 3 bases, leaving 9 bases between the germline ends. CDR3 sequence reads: CASSPLGGDTGELFF. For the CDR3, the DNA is TGTGCCAGCTCACCACTCGGCGGTGACACCGGGGAGCTGTTTTTT.

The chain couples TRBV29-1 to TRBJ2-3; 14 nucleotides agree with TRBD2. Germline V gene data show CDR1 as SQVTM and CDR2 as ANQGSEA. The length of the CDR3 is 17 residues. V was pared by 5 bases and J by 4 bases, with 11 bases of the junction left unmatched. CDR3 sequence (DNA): TGCAGCGTTCTTAGACTAGCGGGAGGGCATTACGCAGATACGCAGTATTTT. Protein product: CSVLRLAGGHYADTQYF.

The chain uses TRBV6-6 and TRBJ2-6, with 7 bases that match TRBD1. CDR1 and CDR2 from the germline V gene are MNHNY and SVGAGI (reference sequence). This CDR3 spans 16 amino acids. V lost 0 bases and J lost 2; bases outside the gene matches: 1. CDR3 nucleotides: TGTGCCAGCAGTTACTCCCAGGGGGCTGGGGCCAACGTCCTGACTTTC. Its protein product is CASSYSQGAGANVLTF.

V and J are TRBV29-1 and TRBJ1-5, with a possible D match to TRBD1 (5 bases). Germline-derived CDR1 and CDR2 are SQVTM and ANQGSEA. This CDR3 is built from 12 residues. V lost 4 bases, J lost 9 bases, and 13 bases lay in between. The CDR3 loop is CSVGGADGPQHF. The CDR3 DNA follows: TGCAGCGTTGGGGGCGCCGACGGGCCCCAGCATTTT.

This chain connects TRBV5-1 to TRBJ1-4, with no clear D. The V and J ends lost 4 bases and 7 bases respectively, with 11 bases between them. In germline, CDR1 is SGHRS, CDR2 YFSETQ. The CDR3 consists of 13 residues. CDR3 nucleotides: TGCGCCAGCAGCCAGGCCGGTGCTGAAAAACTGTTTTTT. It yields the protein CASSQAGAEKLFF.

The CDR3 spells CASSEGRDYPSNEQFF. The CDR3 DNA reads TGTGCCAGCAGTGAAGGCCGGGACTACCCTTCCAATGAGCAGTTCTTC. The chain carries TRBV2 and TRBJ2-1, with TRBD2 identical over 7 bases. Germline CDR1 and CDR2: SNHLY and FYNNEI. This CDR3 region has 16 residues. J lost 6 bases, V lost 1 base, and 9 bases had no gene match.

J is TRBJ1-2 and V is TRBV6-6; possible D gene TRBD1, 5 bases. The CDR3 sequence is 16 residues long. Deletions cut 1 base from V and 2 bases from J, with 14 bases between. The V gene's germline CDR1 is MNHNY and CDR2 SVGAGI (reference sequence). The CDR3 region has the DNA TGTGCCAGCAGTTACTGGAAACACCAGGGAAACTATGGCTACACCTTC. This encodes CASSYWKHQGNYGYTF.

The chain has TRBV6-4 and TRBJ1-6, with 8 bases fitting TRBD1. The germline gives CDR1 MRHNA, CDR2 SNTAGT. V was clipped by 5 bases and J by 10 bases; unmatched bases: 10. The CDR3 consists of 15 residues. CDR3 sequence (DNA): TGTGCCAGCAGTCCCGGACAGGGCGGTGGATCACCCCTCCACTTT. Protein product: CASSPGQGGGSPLHF.

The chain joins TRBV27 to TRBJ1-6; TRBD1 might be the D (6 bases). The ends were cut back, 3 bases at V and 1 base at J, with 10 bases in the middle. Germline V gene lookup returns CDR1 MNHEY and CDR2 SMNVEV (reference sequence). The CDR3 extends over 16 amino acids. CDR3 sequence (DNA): TGTGCCAGCAGTTTTGGGGGCCAGTCCTATAATTCACCCCTCCACTTT. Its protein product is CASSFGGQSYNSPLHF.

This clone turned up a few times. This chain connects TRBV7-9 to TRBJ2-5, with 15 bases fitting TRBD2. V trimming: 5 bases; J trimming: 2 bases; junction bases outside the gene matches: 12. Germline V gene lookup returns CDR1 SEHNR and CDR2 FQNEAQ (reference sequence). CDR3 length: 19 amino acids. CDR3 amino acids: CASSPRTSGRALIQETQYF. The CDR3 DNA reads TGTGCCAGCAGCCCACGGACTAGCGGGAGGGCACTTATTCAAGAGACCCAGTACTTC.

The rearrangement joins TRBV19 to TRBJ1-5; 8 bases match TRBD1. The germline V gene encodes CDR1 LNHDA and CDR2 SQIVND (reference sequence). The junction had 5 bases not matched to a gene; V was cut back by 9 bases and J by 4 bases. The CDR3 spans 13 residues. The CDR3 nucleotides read TGTGCCAGCCAGGGGACAGGAAATCAGCCCCAGCATTTT. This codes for CASQGTGNQPQHF.

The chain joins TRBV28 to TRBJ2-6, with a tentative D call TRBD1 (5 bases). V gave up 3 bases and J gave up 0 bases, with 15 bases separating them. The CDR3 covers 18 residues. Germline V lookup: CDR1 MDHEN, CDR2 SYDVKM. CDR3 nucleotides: TGTGCCAGCAGTTTTTTATCTGGACACACCTCTGGGGCCAACGTCCTGACTTTC. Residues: CASSFLSGHTSGANVLTF.

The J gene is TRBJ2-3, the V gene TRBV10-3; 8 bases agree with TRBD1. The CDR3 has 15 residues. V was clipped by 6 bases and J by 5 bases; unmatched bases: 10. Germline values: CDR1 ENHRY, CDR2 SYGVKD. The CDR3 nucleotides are TGTGCCATCAGCTACGGACAGGGTATGGGAGATACGCAGTATTTT. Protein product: CAISYGQGMGDTQYF.

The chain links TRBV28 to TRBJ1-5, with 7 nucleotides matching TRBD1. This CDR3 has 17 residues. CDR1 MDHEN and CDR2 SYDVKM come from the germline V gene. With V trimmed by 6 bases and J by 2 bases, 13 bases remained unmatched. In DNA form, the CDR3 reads TGTGCCAGCAGACTCCGGGGACAGTCCCATCGCAATCAGCCCCAGCATTTT. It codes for CASRLRGQSHRNQPQHF.

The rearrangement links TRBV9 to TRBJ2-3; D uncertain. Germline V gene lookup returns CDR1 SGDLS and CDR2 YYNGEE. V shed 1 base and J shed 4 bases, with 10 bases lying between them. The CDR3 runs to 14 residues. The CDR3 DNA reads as TGTGCCAGCAGCGTAACCATAGCCGCAGATACGCAGTATTTT. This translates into CASSVTIAADTQYF.

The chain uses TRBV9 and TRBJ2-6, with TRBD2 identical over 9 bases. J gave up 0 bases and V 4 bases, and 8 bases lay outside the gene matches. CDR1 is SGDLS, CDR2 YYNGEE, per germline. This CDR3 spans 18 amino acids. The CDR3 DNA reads TGTGCCAGCAGCAATAGCGGGAGAGCCCGCTCTGGGGCCAACGTCCTGACTTTC. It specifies CASSNSGRARSGANVLTF.

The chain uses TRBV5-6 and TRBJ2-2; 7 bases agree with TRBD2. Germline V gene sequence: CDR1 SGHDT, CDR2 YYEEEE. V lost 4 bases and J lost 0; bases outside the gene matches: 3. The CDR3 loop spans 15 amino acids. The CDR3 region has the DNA TGTGCCAGCAGCGTGGGACTACCGAACACCGGGGAGCTGTTTTTT. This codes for CASSVGLPNTGELFF.

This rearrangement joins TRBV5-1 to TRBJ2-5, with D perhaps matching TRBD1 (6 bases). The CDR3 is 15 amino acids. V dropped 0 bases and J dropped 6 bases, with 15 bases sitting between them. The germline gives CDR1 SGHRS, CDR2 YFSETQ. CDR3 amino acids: CASSLASAGGQTQYF. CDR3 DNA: TGCGCCAGCAGCTTGGCCTCGGCTGGGGGCCAGACCCAGTACTTC.

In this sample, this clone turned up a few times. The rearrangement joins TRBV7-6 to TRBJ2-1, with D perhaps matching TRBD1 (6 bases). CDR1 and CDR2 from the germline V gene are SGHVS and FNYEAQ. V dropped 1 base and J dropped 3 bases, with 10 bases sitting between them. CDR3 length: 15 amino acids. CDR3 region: CASSLEGEGYNEQFF. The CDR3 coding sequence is TGTGCCAGCAGCTTAGAGGGGGAAGGCTACAATGAGCAGTTCTTC.

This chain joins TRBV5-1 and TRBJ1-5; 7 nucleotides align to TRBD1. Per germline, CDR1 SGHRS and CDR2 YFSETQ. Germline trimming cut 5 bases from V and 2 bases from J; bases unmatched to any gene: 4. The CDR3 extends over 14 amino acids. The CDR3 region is CASSITGGNQPQHF. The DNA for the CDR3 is TGCGCCAGCAGTATTACAGGGGGCAATCAGCCCCAGCATTTT.

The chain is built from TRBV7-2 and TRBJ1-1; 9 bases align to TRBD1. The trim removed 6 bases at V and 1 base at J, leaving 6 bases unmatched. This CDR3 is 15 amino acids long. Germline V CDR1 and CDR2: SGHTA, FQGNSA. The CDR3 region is CASRWDRARNTEAFF. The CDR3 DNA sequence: TGTGCCAGCAGATGGGACAGGGCGCGGAACACTGAAGCTTTCTTT.